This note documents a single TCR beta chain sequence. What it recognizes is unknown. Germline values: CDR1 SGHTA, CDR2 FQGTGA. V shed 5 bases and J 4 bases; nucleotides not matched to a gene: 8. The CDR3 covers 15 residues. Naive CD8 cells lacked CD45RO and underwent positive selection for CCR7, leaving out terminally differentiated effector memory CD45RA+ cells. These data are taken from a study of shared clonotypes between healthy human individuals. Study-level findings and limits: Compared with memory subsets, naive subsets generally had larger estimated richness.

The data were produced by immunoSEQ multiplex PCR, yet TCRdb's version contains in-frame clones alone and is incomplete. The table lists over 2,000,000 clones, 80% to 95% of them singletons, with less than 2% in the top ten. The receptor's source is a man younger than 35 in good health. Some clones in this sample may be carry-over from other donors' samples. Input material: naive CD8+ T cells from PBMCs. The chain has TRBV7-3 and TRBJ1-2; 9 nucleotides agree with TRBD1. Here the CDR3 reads CASSAGQGTSYGYTF. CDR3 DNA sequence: TGTGCCAGCAGCGCTGGACAGGGGACCTCCTATGGCTACACCTTC.